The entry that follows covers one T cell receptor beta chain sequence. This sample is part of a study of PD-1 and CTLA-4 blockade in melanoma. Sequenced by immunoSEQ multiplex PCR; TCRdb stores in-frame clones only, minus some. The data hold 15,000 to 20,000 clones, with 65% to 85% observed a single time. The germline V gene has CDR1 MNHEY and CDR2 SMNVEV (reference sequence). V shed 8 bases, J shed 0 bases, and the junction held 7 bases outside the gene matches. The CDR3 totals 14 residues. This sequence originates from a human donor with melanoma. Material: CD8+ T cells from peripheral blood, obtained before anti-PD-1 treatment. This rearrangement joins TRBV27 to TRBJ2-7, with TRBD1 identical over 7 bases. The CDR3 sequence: CASASGTVSYEQYF. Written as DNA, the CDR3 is TGTGCCAGCGCTTCCGGGACAGTCTCCTACGAGCAGTACTTC.